One and the same sample provided the 22 T cell receptor beta chains below, sequenced in a study of PD-1 blockade in classical Hodgkin lymphoma. Generated by immunoSEQ multiplex PCR, the TCRdb table keeps only in-frame clones and is missing some. The data hold tens of thousands of clones, with 89% observed a single time. Patients all relapsed after autologous stem cell transplantation, and there was variation in brentuximab vedotin exposure. The input for sequencing was peripheral blood mononuclear cells (PBMCs), taken before the second cycle of nivolumab. These receptors were obtained from a human donor with classical Hodgkin lymphoma.

The chain employs TRBV5-1 and TRBJ2-7, with 7 bases lining up with TRBD1. Germline V lookup: CDR1 SGHRS, CDR2 YFSETQ. The CDR3 covers 15 residues. V dropped 4 bases and J dropped 6; count of bases not matched to a gene: 13. This chain's CDR3 is CASSVSGTEYIEQYF. The DNA for the CDR3 is TGCGCCAGCAGCGTATCCGGGACAGAGTACATCGAGCAGTACTTC. Based on the CDR3 plus reference TRBV5-1 and TRBJ2-7, the full variable domain is KAGVTQTPRYLIKTRGQQVTLSCSPISGHRSVSWYQQTPGQGLQFLFEYFSETQRNKGNFPGRFSGRQFSNSRSEMNVSTLELGDSALYLCASSVSGTEYIEQYFGPGTRLTVT.

The chain joins TRBV4-1 to TRBJ2-5; no definite D call. Germline V lookup: CDR1 MGHRA, CDR2 YSYEKL. The CDR3 is 15 amino acids. The V end lost 4 bases, the J end lost 5 bases, and 17 bases lay between the germline ends. The DNA for the CDR3 is TGCGCCAGCAGCCTAGAAATTTCTGGGCGGGAGACCCAGTACTTC. Amino acids: CASSLEISGRETQYF.

The chain employs TRBV6-4 and TRBJ1-1; D might be TRBD1 (5 bases). The germline V and J ends were trimmed by 1 base and 4 bases, with 7 bases remaining between them. This CDR3 is 13 amino acids long. Germline lookup yields CDR1 MRHNA and CDR2 SNTAGT. CDR3 sequence: CASSDWDGTEAFF. The CDR3 DNA is TGTGCCAGCAGTGACTGGGACGGCACTGAAGCTTTCTTT.

The chain is built from TRBV7-9 and TRBJ2-5; D gene unclear. This CDR3 has 13 amino acids. Trimming left V 1 base short and J 2 bases short, with 5 bases between. CDR1 SEHNR and CDR2 FQNEAQ come from the germline V gene (reference sequence). The CDR3, as DNA: TGTGCCAGCAGCTTAGGGTTTCAAGAGACCCAGTACTTC. This translates into CASSLGFQETQYF.

This chain joins TRBV29-1 and TRBJ2-5, with D uncertain. CDR1 SQVTM and CDR2 ANQGSEA come from the germline V gene. Trimming removed 7 bases from V and 3 bases from J, with 6 bases in between. The CDR3 has 10 residues. CDR3 coding DNA: TGCAGCGGGGGTGAAGAGACCCAGTACTTC. Its protein product is CSGGEETQYF.

This clone turned up a few times. The chain combines TRBV7-7 with TRBJ1-1; D ambiguous. Germline CDR1 SSHAT, CDR2 FNYEAQ (reference sequence). The CDR3 has 13 amino acids. The CDR3 protein is CASSPGLNTEAFF. The CDR3 DNA sequence: TGTGCTAGCTCACCGGGATTGAACACTGAAGCTTTCTTT.

This chain joins TRBV19 and TRBJ2-7; D is tentatively TRBD1 or TRBD2 (6 bases each). CDR1 LNHDA and CDR2 SQIVND come from the germline V gene (reference sequence). V was clipped by 5 bases and J by 3 bases, with 14 bases between them. The CDR3 is 14 residues long. The CDR3 nucleotides are TGTGCCAGTAGTTTGGAGGGGGATCTCTACGAGCAGTACTTC. Amino acid sequence: CASSLEGDLYEQYF.

The V and J genes are TRBV15 and TRBJ2-1, with 7 bases aligning to TRBD2. This CDR3 is 16 amino acids long. Per the germline V gene, CDR1 is LNHNV and CDR2 is YYDKDF (reference sequence). With 0 bases clipped from V and 10 bases from J, the junction kept 12 bases outside the gene matches. The CDR3 DNA reads TGTGCCACCAGCAGAGATGACCTAGCGGTGTCCGGGGAGCAGTTCTTC. This codes for CATSRDDLAVSGEQFF.

The chain employs TRBV6-1 and TRBJ2-3; the match to TRBD2 covers 11 bases. The CDR3 runs to 18 residues. Germline assignment: CDR1 MNHNS and CDR2 SASEGT. Germline trimming cut 1 base from V and 2 bases from J; bases unmatched to any gene: 8. In DNA, the CDR3 is TGTGCCAGCAGTGAAGTCTCGGGACTAGCGGCCCCCACAGATACGCAGTATTTT. Protein product: CASSEVSGLAAPTDTQYF.

The genes are TRBV30 and TRBJ1-1, with 9 bases that match TRBD1. Trimming at V came to 3 bases and at J to 0 bases, leaving 20 bases not matched to a gene. The germline CDR1 and CDR2 sequences are GTSNPN and SVGIG (reference sequence). The CDR3 loop spans 20 amino acids. CDR3 DNA: TGTGCCTGGAGAGCTGGGACAGGGTATTTTCAAGCCAACATGAACACTGAAGCTTTCTTT. Protein: CAWRAGTGYFQANMNTEAFF.

The chain combines TRBV13 with TRBJ2-3; D uncertain. The CDR3 consists of 12 residues. The ends were cut back, 1 base at V and 8 bases at J, with 7 bases in the middle. The germline CDR1 and CDR2 sequences are PRHDT and FYEKMQ (reference sequence). The CDR3 is CASSLDLGTQYF. DNA for the CDR3: TGTGCCAGCAGCTTAGACTTGGGTACGCAGTATTTT.

A single count supports this clone. The rearrangement uses TRBV27 and TRBJ2-1, with 14 bases identical to TRBD2. In germline, CDR1 is MNHEY, CDR2 SMNVEV (reference sequence). The CDR3 loop spans 16 amino acids. With 10 bases clipped from V and 8 bases from J, the junction kept 13 bases outside the gene matches. The CDR3 bases are TGTGCCAATCCGACTAGCGGGAGGGCCGGGAAAGATGAGCAGTTCTTC. Translated: CANPTSGRAGKDEQFF.

The CDR3 region is CASSPGGSSYEQYF. The CDR3 DNA reads TGTGCCAGCAGCCCGGGGGGGTCCTCCTACGAGCAGTACTTC. The chain carries TRBV5-4 and TRBJ2-7; TRBD2 aligns across 8 bases. Germline trimming cut 4 bases from V and 0 bases from J; bases unmatched to any gene: 3. The V gene's germline CDR1 is SGHNT and CDR2 YYREEE (reference sequence). This CDR3 is built from 14 residues. The complete variable domain, with remaining parts taken from reference TRBV5-4 and TRBJ2-7, reads ETGVTQSPTHLIKTRGQQVTLRCSSQSGHNTVSWYQQALGQGPQFIFQYYREEENGRGNFPPRFSGLQFPNYSSELNVNALELDDSALYLCASSPGGSSYEQYFGPGTRLTVT.

The chain links TRBV27 to TRBJ2-3, with 8 positions matching TRBD2. Trimming at V came to 6 bases and at J to 7 bases, leaving 12 bases not matched to a gene. Germline V gives CDR1 MNHEY, CDR2 SMNVEV (reference sequence). The CDR3 runs 15 residues. DNA for the CDR3: TGTGCCAGCAGAGTCGGCGGGGGGCCGTCGTATACGCAGTATTTT. It is translated as CASRVGGGPSYTQYF.

The chain carries TRBV27 and TRBJ2-7; perhaps TRBD1 as D (6 bases). The CDR3 consists of 13 residues. CDR1 is MNHEY and CDR2 is SMNVEV in the germline V gene (reference sequence). V was trimmed by 5 bases and J by 5 bases, leaving 13 bases between them. The DNA of the CDR3 is TGTGCCAGCAGTCCCATGGACAGTCACGAGCAGTACTTC. This translates into CASSPMDSHEQYF.

The gene calls are TRBV2 and TRBJ2-2, with 10 nucleotides matching TRBD1. Germline V CDR1 and CDR2: SNHLY, FYNNEI. The junction had 10 bases not matched to a gene; V was cut back by 4 bases and J by 2 bases. The CDR3 consists of 18 residues. CDR3 amino acids: CASSGLRDRGTNTGELFF. Here the CDR3 DNA reads TGTGCCAGCAGTGGACTCCGGGACAGGGGCACTAACACCGGGGAGCTGTTTTTT.

This clone came up once. The chain has TRBV28 and TRBJ1-2; D unresolved. CDR3 length: 12 residues. V was pared by 5 bases and J by 7 bases, with 11 bases between. CDR1 MDHEN and CDR2 SYDVKM come from the germline V gene. The CDR3 region is CASSRSHGGYTF. The DNA for the CDR3 is TGTGCCAGCAGTCGATCCCATGGTGGCTACACCTTC.

This sequence joins TRBV6-4 and TRBJ2-1; 7 nucleotides agree with TRBD2. Germline V gives CDR1 MRHNA, CDR2 SNTAGT. The CDR3 runs to 17 residues. J gave up 4 bases and V 6 bases, and 15 bases lay outside the gene matches. The CDR3 sequence is CASSPGEGPTTYNEQFF. The CDR3 nucleotides are TGTGCCAGCAGCCCCGGGGAGGGCCCTACTACTTACAATGAGCAGTTCTTC.

V gene TRBV2 combines with J gene TRBJ2-1; 8 bases agree with TRBD2. The CDR3 has 12 amino acids. Losses at the gene ends were 10 bases for V and 8 bases for J; bases not matched to a gene: 7. Germline V gene sequence: CDR1 SNHLY, CDR2 FYNNEI. The CDR3: CATNSGSYEQFF. In DNA, the CDR3 is TGTGCCACAAACAGCGGGAGCTATGAGCAGTTCTTC.

The rearrangement links TRBV6-5 to TRBJ2-3, with D maybe TRBD2 (7 bases). Per germline, CDR1 MNHEY and CDR2 SVGAGI. The CDR3 has 13 amino acids. Deletions cut 6 bases from V and 7 bases from J, with 14 bases between. This CDR3 is CASRPGGAYTQYF. CDR3 nucleotide sequence: TGTGCCAGCAGACCGGGGGGCGCATATACGCAGTATTTT.

The J gene is TRBJ2-4, the V gene TRBV28; D is perhaps TRBD1 (6 bases). Germline assignment: CDR1 MDHEN and CDR2 SYDVKM. This CDR3 has 13 residues. V was trimmed by 4 bases and J by 5 bases, leaving 9 bases between them. The CDR3 nucleotides read TGTGCCAGCAGTTGGGGGCTGGAAAACATTCAGTACTTC. It specifies CASSWGLENIQYF. Full variable domain (rest looked up from reference TRBV28 and TRBJ2-4): DVKVTQSSRYLVKRTGEKVFLECVQDMDHENMFWYRQDPGLGLRLIYFSYDVKMKEKGDIPEGYSVSREKKERFSLILESASTNQTSMYLCASSWGLENIQYFGAGTRLSVL.

This clone was picked up a small number of times. This chain links TRBV7-2 with TRBJ1-5; tentative D call: TRBD1 (6 bases). This CDR3 is built from 15 residues. From germline, CDR1 is SGHTA and CDR2 FQGNSA. Trimming shortened V by 1 base and J by 4 bases, and 11 bases separated the two germline ends. As DNA, the CDR3 is TGTGCCAGCAGCTTAGAACCCAGGGGTAATCAGCCCCAGCATTTT. Protein sequence: CASSLEPRGNQPQHF.